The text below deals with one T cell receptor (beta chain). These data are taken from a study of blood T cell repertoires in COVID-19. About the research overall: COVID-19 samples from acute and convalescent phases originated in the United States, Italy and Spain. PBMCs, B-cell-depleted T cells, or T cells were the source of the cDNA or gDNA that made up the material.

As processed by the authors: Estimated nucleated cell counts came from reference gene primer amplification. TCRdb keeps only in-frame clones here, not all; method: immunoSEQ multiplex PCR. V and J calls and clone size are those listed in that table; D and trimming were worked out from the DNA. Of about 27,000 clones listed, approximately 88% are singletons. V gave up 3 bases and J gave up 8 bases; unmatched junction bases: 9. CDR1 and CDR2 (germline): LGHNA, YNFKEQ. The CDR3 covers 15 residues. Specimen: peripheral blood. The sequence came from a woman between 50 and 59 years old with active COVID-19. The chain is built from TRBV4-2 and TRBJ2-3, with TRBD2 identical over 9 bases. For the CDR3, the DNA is TGTGCCAGCAGCCAGAGAGCGGGAGGCCGCGTTACGCAGTATTTT. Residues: CASSQRAGGRVTQYF.